What follows describes a single TCR beta chain. TCRdb's table, derived via immunoSEQ multiplex PCR, lists solely in-frame clones and lacks some. The sample consists of about 94,000 clones, roughly 90% of them appearing once. This sample was included in a study of OX40 agonist ivuxolimab in advanced cancers. Whole-study context: It was ivuxolimab, an agonistic anti-OX40 (CD134) antibody, that patients were treated with.

Germline loops: CDR1 MNHNS, CDR2 SASEGT. The V end lost 2 bases, the J end lost 3 bases, and 14 bases lay between the germline ends. This CDR3 has 15 residues. The sequence was collected from an adult with an advanced solid tumor such as melanoma, head and neck, liver or kidney cancer. The chain has TRBV6-1 and TRBJ2-7; no firm D call. This specimen consisted of CD4+ or CD8+ T cells sorted from blood, obtained in a trial of the OX40 agonist ivuxolimab. This CDR3 reads CASSERPIGNYEQYF. Here the CDR3 DNA reads TGTGCCAGCAGTGAACGGCCGATAGGGAACTACGAGCAGTACTTC.